These 28 T cell receptor beta chains were sequenced from one sample in a study of T cells in Graves' hyperthyroidism and ophthalmopathy (dated by TCRdb to the late 2010s). The library was generated by multiplex PCR. The reads were generated on an Illumina HiSeq 2000. Amplification of TCR beta CDR3 regions was carried out from RNA transcripts. The TCR CDR3 was subjected to a first round of RT-PCR using the HTBI primer set and the Qiagen OneStep RT-PCR kit. TCRdb reran the public reads through fastp at Q25 and MiXCR, keeping productive beta chains. Records with the same CDR3 protein are collapsed into one entry carrying the most frequent genes and DNA. The sample records some 690,000 distinct CDR3 sequences, around 16% of which are singletons. The ten largest clones add up to around 15% of the sample. Input material: blood. These receptors all come from a man aged 45 to 65 with Graves' hyperthyroidism.

At least ten counts were recorded for this clonotype. The V gene is TRBV10-3, the J gene TRBJ2-7, with 11 bases fitting TRBD1. The CDR3 contains 14 residues. With V trimmed by 6 bases and J by 5 bases, 6 bases remained unmatched. Germline CDR1 ENHRY, CDR2 SYGVKD. The DNA for the CDR3 is TGTGCCATCAGCGATAAGGGACAGGGGGACGAGCAGTACTTC. Residues: CAISDKGQGDEQYF.

This clonotype came up a few times. The chain links TRBV5-1 to TRBJ2-5, with 7 bases identical to TRBD1. Germline-derived CDR1 and CDR2 are SGHRS and YFSETQ. The CDR3 covers 15 residues. The junction had 9 bases not matched to a gene; V was cut back by 5 bases and J by 2 bases. CDR3 nucleotide sequence: TGCGCCAGCAGATTTCAGGGACAGAGACAAGAGACCCAGTACTTC. This gives the protein CASRFQGQRQETQYF. Full variable domain (remainder filled in from reference TRBV5-1 and TRBJ2-5): KAGVTQTPRYLIKTRGQQVTLSCSPISGHRSVSWYQQTPGQGLQFLFEYFSETQRNKGNFPGRFSGRQFSNSRSEMNVSTLELGDSALYLCASRFQGQRQETQYFGPGTRLLVL.

This clonotype was counted many times. The chain combines TRBV7-8 with TRBJ2-2, with D possibly called TRBD1 or TRBD2 (6 bases each). The CDR3 is made up of 15 amino acids. Germline V gene data show CDR1 as SGHVS and CDR2 as FQNEAQ. V was clipped by 7 bases and J by 0 bases, with 12 bases between them. The CDR3 reads CASIWGASNTGELFF. Written as DNA, the CDR3 is TGTGCCAGCATATGGGGGGCTTCGAACACCGGGGAGCTGTTTTTT. The full variable domain, its missing parts supplied by reference TRBV7-8 and TRBJ2-2, is GAGVSQSPRYKVAKRGQDVALRCDPISGHVSLFWYQQALGQGPEFLTYFQNEAQLDKSGLPSDRFFAERPEGSVSTLKIQRTQQEDSAVYLCASIWGASNTGELFFGEGSRLTVL.

This clonotype was counted at least ten times. The V gene is TRBV27, the J gene TRBJ1-6, with D possibly TRBD1 on 5 matching bases. Trimming took off 7 bases at V and 9 bases at J, with 19 bases between the two ends. CDR3 length equals 15 residues. Germline lookup yields CDR1 MNHEY and CDR2 SMNVEV (reference sequence). CDR3 amino acids: CASTFEGRGGSPLHF. CDR3 sequence (DNA): TGTGCCAGCACCTTTGAAGGGAGGGGCGGTTCACCCCTCCACTTT.

Concerning this clonotype: One end of the junction does not line up with germline, which may come from a read error. This chain uses TRBV18 with TRBJ1-5, with TRBD1 as a possible D gene (5 bases). Germline-derived CDR1 and CDR2 are KGHSH and LQKENI. The CDR3 is 15 residues long. The CDR3 loop is CARSPTERSNQPQHF. The CDR3 nucleotides read TGTGCCAGATCACCGACAGAGAGGAGCAATCAGCCCCAGCATTTT.

This sequence joins TRBV5-1 and TRBJ1-2, with 11 bases matching TRBD1. With 7 bases clipped from V and 2 bases from J, the junction kept 10 bases outside the gene matches. This CDR3 spans 16 amino acids. CDR1 and CDR2 from the germline V gene are SGHRS and YFSETQ. For the CDR3, the DNA is TGCGCCAGCCGGTCCGGGACAGGGGGTCTAAACTATGGCTACACCTTC. Amino acid sequence: CASRSGTGGLNYGYTF.

This clonotype appeared many times. The rearrangement joins TRBV11-2 to TRBJ2-3, with D unresolved. Trimming removed 1 base from V and 14 bases from J, with 13 bases in between. The V gene's germline CDR1 is SGHAT and CDR2 FQNNGV. The CDR3 covers 12 residues. The CDR3 nucleotides read TGTGCCAGCAGCTTAGCCTTTGACGCCTGGTATTTT. Translation: CASSLAFDAWYF.

This clonotype was found once. A read error may be the cause here, since a much bigger clone is one base away. The chain is built from TRBV7-9 and TRBJ1-1, with D perhaps matching TRBD1 (6 bases). V was trimmed by 5 bases and J by 0 bases, leaving 16 bases between them. Looked up from germline, CDR1 is SEHNR and CDR2 is FQNEAQ (reference sequence). The CDR3 has 16 amino acids. CDR3 residues: CASSLLSGHMNTEAFF. CDR3 coding DNA: TGTGCCAGCAGCCTTTTATCGGGACATATGAACACTGAAGCTTTCTTT. Using reference TRBV7-9 and TRBJ1-1 for the parts outside the CDR3, the full variable domain is DTGVSQNPRHKITKRGQNVTFRCDPISEHNRLYWYRQTLGQGPEFLTYFQNEAQLEKSRLLSDRFSAERPKGSFSTLEIQRTEQGDSAMYLCASSLLSGHMNTEAFFGQGTRLTVV.

This clonotype came up a few times. This chain uses TRBV2 with TRBJ1-3; D unresolved. The V end was cut by 7 bases, the J end by 0 bases, with 1 base between. The germline CDR1 and CDR2 sequences are SNHLY and FYNNEI. The CDR3 contains 11 residues. CDR3 bases: TGTGCCAGCAACTCTGGAAACACCATATATTTT. This translates into CASNSGNTIYF.

The sample holds many counts of this clonotype. The V gene is TRBV27, the J gene TRBJ1-2; 7 bases agree with TRBD1. After removal of 8 bases from V and 5 bases from J, the junction contained 8 bases not matched to a gene. Germline CDR1 is MNHEY and CDR2 is SMNVEV (reference sequence). The CDR3 is made up of 13 amino acids. DNA of the CDR3: TGTGCCAGCCGGGACAGTTTAACTTATGGCTACACCTTC. Protein: CASRDSLTYGYTF.

This clonotype occurred many times. The chain links TRBV7-9 to TRBJ2-1, with 7 bases that match TRBD2. This CDR3 spans 15 amino acids. With 5 bases clipped from V and 1 base from J, the junction kept 5 bases outside the gene matches. CDR1 is SEHNR, CDR2 FQNEAQ, per germline (reference sequence). This chain's CDR3 is CASSRTSQSYNEQFF. Written as DNA, the CDR3 is TGTGCCAGCAGCCGGACTAGTCAATCCTACAATGAGCAGTTCTTC.

This clonotype was counted between two and nine times. The chain combines TRBV5-5 with TRBJ2-5; TRBD2 matches 10 bases. After removal of 4 bases from V and 4 bases from J, the junction contained 13 bases not matched to a gene. Germline V gives CDR1 SGHKS, CDR2 YYEKEE (reference sequence). The CDR3 consists of 17 residues. The CDR3 DNA reads TGTGCCAGCAGCGAAACCGGCCGGACTAGCGGAGGAGAGACCCAGTACTTC. The encoded protein is CASSETGRTSGGETQYF.

The chain couples TRBV24-1 to TRBJ1-2; TRBD1 matches 9 bases. Looked up from germline, CDR1 is KGHDR and CDR2 is SFDVKD. The J segment lost 7 bases and the V segment lost 4 bases, leaving 6 bases of the junction unmatched. This CDR3 has 14 amino acids. The CDR3: CATSEEQGAGGYTF. In DNA, the CDR3 is TGTGCCACCAGTGAAGAACAGGGGGCCGGTGGCTACACCTTC.

This clonotype has a count of ten or more. The J gene is TRBJ1-1, the V gene TRBV24-1; no definite D call. The CDR3 is made up of 13 amino acids. The ends were cut back, 1 base at V and 1 base at J, with 3 bases in the middle. CDR1 and CDR2 from the germline V gene are KGHDR and SFDVKD. The CDR3 loop is CATSDFGNTEAFF. The CDR3 nucleotides are TGTGCCACCAGTGATTTTGGGAACACTGAAGCTTTCTTT.

This clonotype was seen ten or more times. V is TRBV7-2 and J is TRBJ2-3; D gene unclear. CDR1 is SGHTA and CDR2 is FQGNSA in the germline V gene. V lost 5 bases, J lost 7 bases, and 13 bases lay in between. CDR3 length equals 13 residues. CDR3 sequence reads: CASSPVTVHTQYF. CDR3 in DNA: TGTGCCAGCAGCCCAGTCACCGTCCATACGCAGTATTTT.

This clonotype was observed a handful of times. The rearrangement links TRBV7-2 to TRBJ2-7, with a weak D call TRBD2 (5 bases). V was cut by 5 bases and J by 0 bases, with 14 bases left in between. The CDR3 has 15 amino acids. CDR1 is SGHTA, CDR2 FQGNSA, per germline. The CDR3 nucleotides read TGTGCCAGCAGCCTCTCCGAGGGCGTCTCCTACGAGCAGTACTTC. Protein product: CASSLSEGVSYEQYF. The full variable domain, completed using reference TRBV7-2 and TRBJ2-7, is GAGVSQSPSNKVTEKGKDVELRCDPISGHTALYWYRQSLGQGLEFLIYFQGNSAPDKSGLPSDRFSAERTGGSVSTLTIQRTQQEDSAVYLCASSLSEGVSYEQYFGPGTRLTVT.

The V and J genes are TRBV2 and TRBJ2-1; D uncertain. Per the germline V gene, CDR1 is SNHLY and CDR2 is FYNNEI. V lost 7 bases and J 1 base, leaving 8 bases between the germline ends. This CDR3 comprises 13 residues. The CDR3 region is CASKVESYNEQFF. DNA for the CDR3: TGTGCCAGCAAAGTCGAGTCCTACAATGAGCAGTTCTTC.

Concerning this clonotype: One end of the junction is discordant with germline, which a read error may explain. The rearrangement joins TRBV2 to TRBJ1-1; maybe TRBD1 (5 bases). The germline CDR1 and CDR2 sequences are SNHLY and FYNNEI. This CDR3 is 17 amino acids long. CDR3: CASSEALADGAGTEAFF. The DNA of the CDR3 is TGTGCCAGTAGTGAAGCGCTGGCGGACGGGGCCGGCACTGAAGCTTTCTTT. Variable domain in full (rest from reference TRBV2 and TRBJ1-1): EPEVTQTPSHQVTQMGQEVILRCVPISNHLYFYWYRQILGQKVEFLVSFYNNEISEKSEIFDDQFSVERPDGSNFTLKIRSTKLEDSAMYFCASSEALADGAGTEAFFGQGTRLTVV.

About this clonotype: This may come from a read error, since a much larger clone is one base off. The CDR3 loop is CASSLAIGGLVHYNEQFF. The CDR3 DNA follows: TGTGCCAGCAGCTTAGCGATTGGGGGACTAGTGCATTACAATGAGCAGTTCTTC. This rearrangement joins TRBV7-9 to TRBJ2-1, with 8 bases identical to TRBD2. With V trimmed by 0 bases and J by 4 bases, 11 bases remained unmatched. CDR3 length equals 18 residues. CDR1 is SEHNR, CDR2 FQNEAQ, per germline (reference sequence). Supplemented by reference TRBV7-9 and TRBJ2-1, the full variable domain reads DTGVSQNPRHKITKRGQNVTFRCDPISEHNRLYWYRQTLGQGPEFLTYFQNEAQLEKSRLLSDRFSAERPKGSFSTLEIQRTEQGDSAMYLCASSLAIGGLVHYNEQFFGPGTRLTVL.

This clonotype was seen many times. The chain has TRBV2 and TRBJ2-2; 13 bases fit TRBD2. Germline V CDR1 and CDR2: SNHLY, FYNNEI. With V trimmed by 4 bases and J by 5 bases, 1 base remained unmatched. There are 15 residues in the CDR3. The CDR3 bases are TGTGCCAGCAGTGGACTAGCGGGAGGAACCGGGGAGCTGTTTTTT. Protein product: CASSGLAGGTGELFF.

This clonotype was counted only a few times. The chain has TRBV28 and TRBJ1-5, with D possibly matching TRBD1 (5 bases). Between the trimmed V and J ends, which lost 2 bases and 3 bases, there was a span of 17 bases. The CDR3 sequence is 17 residues long. Germline assignment: CDR1 MDHEN and CDR2 SYDVKM. The CDR3 loop is CASSLGLGAQNNQPQHF. The DNA of the CDR3 is TGTGCCAGCAGTTTAGGACTCGGGGCACAGAACAATCAGCCCCAGCATTTT.

This clonotype was detected only a few times. CDR3 residues: CSAAATGTEDLSAKNIQYF. The CDR3 DNA reads as TGCAGTGCTGCGGCAACCGGGACAGAAGACCTTTCGGCCAAAAACATTCAGTACTTC. The rearrangement uses TRBV20-1 and TRBJ2-4; TRBD1 matches 7 bases. Germline assignment: CDR1 DFQATT and CDR2 SNEGSKA (reference sequence). Trimming cost V 5 bases and J 1 base; bases outside gene matches: 20. CDR3 length: 19 residues.

This clonotype was recorded at least ten times. This chain joins TRBV18 and TRBJ2-7; 7 bases map to TRBD1. The J segment lost 2 bases and the V segment lost 2 bases, leaving 3 bases of the junction unmatched. CDR1 is KGHSH and CDR2 is LQKENI in the germline V gene. The CDR3 sequence is 14 residues long. The chain's CDR3 is CASSPGQVTYEQYF. CDR3 nucleotide sequence: TGTGCCAGCTCACCAGGACAGGTCACCTACGAGCAGTACTTC.

The chain has TRBV15 and TRBJ1-5; 7 bases line up with TRBD1. CDR1 is LNHNV, CDR2 YYDKDF, per germline (reference sequence). The CDR3 length is 17 residues. V lost 3 bases, J lost 0 bases, and 8 bases stayed unmatched. The CDR3 nucleotides read TGTGCCACCAGCAGGAGAACAGGGGCCTATAGCAATCAGCCCCAGCATTTT. Translation: CATSRRTGAYSNQPQHF.

As concerns this clonotype: One end of the junction fails to match germline, which may point to a read error. V and J are TRBV29-1 and TRBJ1-2, with 9 bases lining up with TRBD1. The CDR3 covers 11 residues. Per the germline V gene, CDR1 is SQVTM and CDR2 is ANQGSEA. Here the CDR3 DNA reads TGCAGCGTCGTCGAGGACAGGGGCTGCACCTTC. Protein sequence: CSVVEDRGCTF.

The chain is built from TRBV27 and TRBJ1-5, with D maybe TRBD1 (6 bases). V lost 3 bases, J lost 6 bases, and 15 bases lay in between. CDR1 and CDR2 (germline): MNHEY, SMNVEV (reference sequence). This CDR3 is built from 15 residues. CDR3 bases: TGTGCCAGCAGTTTCTCTGGCCAAGGGGGTCAGCCCCAGCATTTT. It codes for CASSFSGQGGQPQHF.

V and J are TRBV7-2 and TRBJ1-5; D is perhaps TRBD1 (6 bases). Germline V lookup: CDR1 SGHTA, CDR2 FQGNSA. The CDR3 covers 13 residues. Trimming left V 0 bases short and J 6 bases short, with 6 bases between. The DNA of the CDR3 is TGTGCCAGCAGCTTAGCGGACAGTCAGCCCCAGCATTTT. This codes for CASSLADSQPQHF.

The table lists this clonotype with many counts. The CDR3 DNA follows: TGTGCCAGCAGCTTAGGCGGTCCGAACCGGATGTCCTACAATGAGCAGTTCTTC. This encodes CASSLGGPNRMSYNEQFF. This rearrangement joins TRBV7-6 to TRBJ2-1, with D unclear. V gave up 1 base and J gave up 1 base, with 17 bases separating them. Germline V lookup: CDR1 SGHVS, CDR2 FNYEAQ. The CDR3 totals 18 residues.